This entry features one TCR beta chain sequence. Antigen specificity is unknown. The data were taken from a study of shared clonotypes between healthy human individuals. Study observations and caveats: Memory subsets generally showed lower estimated richness than naive subsets. For naive CD4 cells, roughly 4.6% of clonotypes were shared across a few donors.

V was pared by 2 bases and J by 2 bases, with 7 bases between. The CDR3 runs to 14 residues. The germline gives CDR1 SGHVS, CDR2 FQNEAQ. Produced via immunoSEQ multiplex PCR; TCRdb's table is partial and in-frame only. The sample carries roughly 2.2 million clones, roughly 92% recorded once. The rearrangement uses TRBV7-8 and TRBJ1-5; D gene ambiguous. The material sequenced was naive CD4+ T cells from PBMCs. Regarding subset: CD45RA+ positively selected. The receptor comes from a man younger than 30 in good health. Some clones in this sample may be carry-over from other donors' samples. CDR3 in amino acids: CASSLYDGNQPQHF. The CDR3 DNA reads as TGTGCCAGCAGCTTATATGACGGCAATCAGCCCCAGCATTTT. Complete variable domain (other parts from reference TRBV7-8 and TRBJ1-5): GAGVSQSPRYKVAKRGQDVALRCDPISGHVSLFWYQQALGQGPEFLTYFQNEAQLDKSGLPSDRFFAERPEGSVSTLKIQRTQQEDSAVYLCASSLYDGNQPQHFGDGTRLSIL.